Sequencing of this T cell receptor (beta chain) was carried out in a study of radiotherapy plus CTLA-4 blockade in lung cancer. This table comes from immunoSEQ multiplex PCR, and its TCRdb copy is limited to in-frame clones, with some not included. The sample consists of just over 60,000 clones, 70% to 80% of them appearing once. This clonotype originated in a human donor with non-small cell lung cancer who had a complete response to radiotherapy plus ipilimumab. This specimen consisted of peripheral blood, obtained from a patient treated with radiotherapy plus ipilimumab.

The CDR3 nucleotides are TGTGCCATCAGTGAGTTGGGGGCGGATGTTAGGATTAGACCACATGGCTACACCTTC. This sequence encodes CAISELGADVRIRPHGYTF. This chain joins TRBV10-3 and TRBJ1-2; the D gene is possibly TRBD1 (6 bases). This CDR3 is 19 amino acids long. With 1 base removed from V and 6 bases from J, the gap between germline ends came to 27 bases. CDR1 is ENHRY and CDR2 is SYGVKD in the germline V gene.